The 9 T cell receptor beta chains below come from one sample, sequenced in a study of cytomegalovirus exposure and HLA in healthy donors. PCR involved 60 Vbeta and 13 Jbeta primers. Sequencing used immunoSEQ multiplex PCR; TCRdb keeps in-frame clones, though not all of them. The sample includes some 150,000 clones, about 9.1% of them seen just once. The sample taken for sequencing was PBMCs. These receptor sequences come from a woman aged 40 to 55 in good health and CMV-seropositive.

This clone was detected a few times. The chain links TRBV6-5 to TRBJ2-2; D unclear. CDR1 and CDR2 from the germline V gene are MNHEY and SVGAGI. The CDR3 extends over 16 amino acids. V dropped 0 bases and J dropped 0 bases, with 8 bases sitting between them. The CDR3, as DNA: TGTGCCAGCAGTTACTCGAGCAACGCGAACACCGGGGAGCTGTTTTTT. Translation: CASSYSSNANTGELFF.

This clone was detected a few times. The chain is built from TRBV7-8 and TRBJ1-1; D gene unclear. The V gene's germline CDR1 is SGHVS and CDR2 FQNEAQ. V was pared by 4 bases and J by 0 bases, with 3 bases between. The length of the CDR3 is 12 residues. The CDR3 bases are TGTGCCAGCAGCTATATGAACACTGAAGCTTTCTTT. It codes for CASSYMNTEAFF.

This clone came up a few times. The chain combines TRBV6-1 with TRBJ2-2, with TRBD1 matching over 9 bases. The CDR3 is made up of 15 amino acids. The V segment lost 6 bases and the J segment 1 base; nucleotides outside the gene matches: 3. Germline CDR1 MNHNS, CDR2 SASEGT. The CDR3 bases are TGTGCCAGCAGATCGGGACAGGGGAACACCGGGGAGCTGTTTTTT. Its translation is CASRSGQGNTGELFF.

The sample holds a few counts of this clone. This chain connects TRBV11-3 to TRBJ1-2; no definite D call. Trimming cost V 5 bases and J 5 bases, with 15 bases left between them. The CDR3 has 14 amino acids. CDR1 is SGHNT, CDR2 YENEEA, per germline. CDR3 amino acids: CASSRSGFRYGYTF. The CDR3 region has the DNA TGTGCCAGCAGCCGGAGCGGGTTCAGATATGGCTACACCTTC.

This clone was seen more than once but under ten times. The chain uses TRBV5-4 and TRBJ2-3, with 8 bases aligning to TRBD1. Germline trimming cut 4 bases from V and 6 bases from J; bases unmatched to any gene: 10. Germline CDR1 and CDR2: SGHNT and YYREEE (reference sequence). CDR3 length: 15 residues. The CDR3, as DNA: TGTGCCAGCAGCACTGACAGGGGCGGAGGGGATACGCAGTATTTT. The encoded protein is CASSTDRGGGDTQYF. The full variable domain, rest sourced from reference TRBV5-4 and TRBJ2-3, is ETGVTQSPTHLIKTRGQQVTLRCSSQSGHNTVSWYQQALGQGPQFIFQYYREEENGRGNFPPRFSGLQFPNYSSELNVNALELDDSALYLCASSTDRGGGDTQYFGPGTRLTVL.

The V and J genes are TRBV9 and TRBJ1-1; D ambiguous. This CDR3 has 14 amino acids. CDR1 is SGDLS and CDR2 is YYNGEE in the germline V gene. With 2 bases removed from V and 7 bases from J, the gap between germline ends came to 15 bases. The CDR3 region has the DNA TGTGCCAGCAGCGTTGTGGGAGGGATCGATGAAGCTTTCTTT. As protein: CASSVVGGIDEAFF.

This clone was picked up a small number of times. The V and J genes are TRBV5-4 and TRBJ2-1; 9 nucleotides line up with TRBD2. CDR1 and CDR2 (germline): SGHNT, YYREEE (reference sequence). The length of the CDR3 is 16 residues. V shed 3 bases and J 4 bases; nucleotides not matched to a gene: 8. As DNA, the CDR3 is TGTGCCAGCAGCTCTACCGGGACTAGCCTTTACAATGAGCAGTTCTTC. Protein sequence: CASSSTGTSLYNEQFF.

This clone was found a few times. J is TRBJ1-5 and V is TRBV2; tentative D call: TRBD1 (5 bases). The CDR3 consists of 15 residues. With 4 bases removed from V and 7 bases from J, the gap between germline ends came to 17 bases. Per the germline V gene, CDR1 is SNHLY and CDR2 is FYNNEI. The CDR3, as DNA: TGTGCCAGCAGTGCTTGGCAGGGTGACGGGCAGCCCCAGCATTTT. It codes for CASSAWQGDGQPQHF.

V is TRBV5-1 and J is TRBJ2-7; D call uncertain. Germline lookup yields CDR1 SGHRS and CDR2 YFSETQ. Deletions cut 3 bases from V and 8 bases from J, with 18 bases between. The CDR3 is made up of 14 amino acids. This chain's CDR3 is CASSSQPPSTKQYF. The CDR3 DNA is TGCGCCAGCAGCTCCCAACCCCCCTCTACGAAGCAGTACTTC.